This T cell receptor beta chain was identified during a study of tumor and adjacent non-tumor tissue in lung cancer. Study background: There were fewer than 15 adenocarcinoma, a couple of squamous cell carcinoma and 1 small cell lung cancer cases.

TCRbeta libraries were built with three rounds of nested PCR, modified from ARM-PCR. TCRdb passed the multiplex PCR reads through MiXCR, listing each CDR3 protein once. The sample lists about 120,000 distinct CDR3 sequences; 84% were seen once. V was pared by 2 bases and J by 0 bases, with 8 bases between. This CDR3 has 15 residues. The germline gives CDR1 SQVTM, CDR2 ANQGSEA. The study, taken as a whole, reports: Tumor repertoires had a smaller top 100 clone share than normal lung. TCR diversity was significantly greater in tumor than normal lung tissue.

This sample's RNA came from whole unsorted tissue. This clonotype showed up many times. Its antigen is unknown. The chain links TRBV29-1 to TRBJ2-6; D is ambiguous. The origin of this receptor is a man aged 65 to 85 with non-small cell lung cancer. Sequencing was performed on lung tumor tissue. CDR3 residues: CSVENQNSGANVLTF. The CDR3 DNA is TGCAGCGTTGAAAACCAGAACTCTGGGGCCAACGTCCTGACTTTC. The full variable domain, in which reference TRBV29-1 and TRBJ2-6 provide the parts outside the CDR3, is SAVISQKPSRDICQRGTSLTIQCQVDSQVTMMFWYRQQPGQSLTLIATANQGSEATYESGFVIDKFPISRPNLTFSTLTVSNMSPEDSSIYLCSVENQNSGANVLTFGAGSRLTVL.